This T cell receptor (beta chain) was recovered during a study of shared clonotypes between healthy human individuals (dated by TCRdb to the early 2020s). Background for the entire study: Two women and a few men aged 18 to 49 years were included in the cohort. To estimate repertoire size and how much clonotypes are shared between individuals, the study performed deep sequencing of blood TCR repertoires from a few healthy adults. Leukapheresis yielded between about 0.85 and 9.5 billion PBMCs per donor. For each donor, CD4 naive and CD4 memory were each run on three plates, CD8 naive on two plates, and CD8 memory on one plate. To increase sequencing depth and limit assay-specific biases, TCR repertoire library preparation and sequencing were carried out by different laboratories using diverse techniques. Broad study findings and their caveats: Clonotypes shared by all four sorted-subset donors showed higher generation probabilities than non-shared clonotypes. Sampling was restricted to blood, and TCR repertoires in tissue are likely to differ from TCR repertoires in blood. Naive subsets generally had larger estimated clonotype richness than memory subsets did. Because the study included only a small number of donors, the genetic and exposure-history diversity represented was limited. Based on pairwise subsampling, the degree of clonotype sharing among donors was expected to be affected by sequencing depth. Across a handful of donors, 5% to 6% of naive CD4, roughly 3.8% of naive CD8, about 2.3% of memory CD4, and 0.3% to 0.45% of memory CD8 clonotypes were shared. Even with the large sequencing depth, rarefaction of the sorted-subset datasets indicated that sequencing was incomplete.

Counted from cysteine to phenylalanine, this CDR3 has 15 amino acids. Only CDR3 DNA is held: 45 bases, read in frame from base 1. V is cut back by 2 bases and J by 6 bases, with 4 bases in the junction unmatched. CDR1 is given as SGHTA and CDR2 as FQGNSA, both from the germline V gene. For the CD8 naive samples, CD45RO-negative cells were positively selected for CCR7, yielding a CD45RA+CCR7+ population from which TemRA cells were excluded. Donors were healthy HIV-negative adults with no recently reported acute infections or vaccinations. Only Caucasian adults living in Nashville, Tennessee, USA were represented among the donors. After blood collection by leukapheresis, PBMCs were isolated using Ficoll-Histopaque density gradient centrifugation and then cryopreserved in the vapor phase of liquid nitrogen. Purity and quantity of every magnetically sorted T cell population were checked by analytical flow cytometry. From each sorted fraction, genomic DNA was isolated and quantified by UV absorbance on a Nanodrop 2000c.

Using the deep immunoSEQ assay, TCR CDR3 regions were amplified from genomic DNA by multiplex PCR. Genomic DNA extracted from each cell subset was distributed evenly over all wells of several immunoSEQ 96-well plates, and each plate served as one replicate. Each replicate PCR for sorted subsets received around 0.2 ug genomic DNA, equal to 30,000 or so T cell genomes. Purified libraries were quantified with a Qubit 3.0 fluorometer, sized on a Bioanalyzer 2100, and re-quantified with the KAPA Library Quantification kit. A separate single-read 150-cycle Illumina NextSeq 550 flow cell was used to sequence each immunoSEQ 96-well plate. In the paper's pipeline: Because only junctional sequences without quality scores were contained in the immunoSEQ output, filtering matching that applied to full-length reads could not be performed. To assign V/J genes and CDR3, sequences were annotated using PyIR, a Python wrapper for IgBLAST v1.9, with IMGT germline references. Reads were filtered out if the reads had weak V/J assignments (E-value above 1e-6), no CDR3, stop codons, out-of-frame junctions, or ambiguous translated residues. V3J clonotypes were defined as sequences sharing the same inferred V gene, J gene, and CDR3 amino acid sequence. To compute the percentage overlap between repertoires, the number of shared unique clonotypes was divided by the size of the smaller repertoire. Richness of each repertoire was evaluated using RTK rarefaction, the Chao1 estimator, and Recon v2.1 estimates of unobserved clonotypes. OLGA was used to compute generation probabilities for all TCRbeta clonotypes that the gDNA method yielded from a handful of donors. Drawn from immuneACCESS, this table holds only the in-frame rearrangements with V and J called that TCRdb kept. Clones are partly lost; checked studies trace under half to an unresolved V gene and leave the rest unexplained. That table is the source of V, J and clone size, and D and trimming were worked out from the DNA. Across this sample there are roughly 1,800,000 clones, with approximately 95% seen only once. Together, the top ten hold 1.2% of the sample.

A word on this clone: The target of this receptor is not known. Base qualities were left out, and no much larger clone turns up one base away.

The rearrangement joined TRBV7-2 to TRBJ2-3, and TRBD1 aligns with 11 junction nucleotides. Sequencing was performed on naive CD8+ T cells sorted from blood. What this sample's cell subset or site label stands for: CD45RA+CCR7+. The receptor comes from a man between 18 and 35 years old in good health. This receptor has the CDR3 CASSLLGTGGDTQYF. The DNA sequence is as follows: TGTGCCAGCAGCTTATTAGGGACAGGGGGGGATACGCAGTATTTT.